One and the same sample provided the 17 T cell receptor beta chains below, sequenced in a study of T cell responses to AZD1222 COVID-19 vaccine. Only in-frame clones appear in the TCRdb table, and some are missing; sequencing was by immunoSEQ multiplex PCR. The repertoire has some 120,000 clones, roughly 88% of them found once; the top ten carry roughly 1.7%. The source material was peripheral blood, sampled on day 0 of AZD1222 vaccination. All receptors derive from an adult in good health.

This clone was seen only a few times. The V and J genes are TRBV7-9 and TRBJ2-2; no clear D. CDR3 length equals 16 residues. The germline V gene encodes CDR1 SEHNR and CDR2 FQNEAQ (reference sequence). V was shortened by 6 bases and J by 6 bases, with 20 bases between the two germline ends. DNA of the CDR3: TGTGCCAGCAGTTATGTACCGGGCTTGATACCCGGGGAGCTGTTTTTT. It encodes CASSYVPGLIPGELFF.

The chain links TRBV5-1 to TRBJ1-5; D might be TRBD1 (5 bases). This CDR3 region has 15 residues. Trimming cost V 4 bases and J 3 bases, with 14 bases left between them. Germline CDR1 SGHRS, CDR2 YFSETQ. The chain's CDR3 is CASSPGTDSNQPQHF. CDR3 nucleotides: TGCGCCAGCAGCCCGGGGACGGATTCCAATCAGCCCCAGCATTTT.

V usage is TRBV19 and J usage is TRBJ1-5; 7 bases agree with TRBD1. This CDR3 region has 16 residues. J was trimmed by 4 bases and V by 0 bases; bases with no gene match: 6. Germline V gene sequence: CDR1 LNHDA, CDR2 SQIVND (reference sequence). The CDR3 is CASSIDHRDSNQPQHF. CDR3 coding DNA: TGTGCCAGTAGTATAGATCACCGGGACAGTAATCAGCCCCAGCATTTT.

The J gene is TRBJ2-5, the V gene TRBV4-2; D gene unclear. The germline gives CDR1 LGHNA, CDR2 YNFKEQ. Trimming took off 5 bases at V and 6 bases at J, with 16 bases between the two ends. CDR3 length: 14 residues. CDR3 sequence (DNA): TGTGCCAGCAGCAGACCGGGTGGGGAAAAGACCCAGTACTTC. Its protein is CASSRPGGEKTQYF.

J is TRBJ1-6 and V is TRBV7-8, with D perhaps matching TRBD1 (6 bases). In germline, CDR1 is SGHVS, CDR2 FQNEAQ. CDR3 length: 17 amino acids. V was shortened by 5 bases and J by 6 bases, with 20 bases between the two germline ends. The chain's CDR3 is CASSRDRSTGFNSPLHF. The CDR3, as DNA: TGTGCCAGCAGCCGAGACCGTTCGACAGGATTTAATTCACCCCTCCACTTT.

The chain joins TRBV19 to TRBJ2-5; a weak D match, TRBD2 (6 bases). V was cut by 3 bases and J by 5 bases, with 19 bases left in between. Germline V CDR1 and CDR2: LNHDA, SQIVND (reference sequence). The CDR3 sequence is 16 residues long. In nucleotides, the CDR3 is TGTGCCAGTAGTATGCGGCGGGGTGCAGGGAGGGAGACCCAGTACTTC. Protein: CASSMRRGAGRETQYF.

The gene calls are TRBV2 and TRBJ1-1; 8 bases fit TRBD1. Germline V gene sequence: CDR1 SNHLY, CDR2 FYNNEI. There are 11 residues in the CDR3. V shed 5 bases, J shed 10 bases, and the junction held 3 bases outside the gene matches. The CDR3: CASSNTGGAFF. The DNA for the CDR3 is TGTGCCAGCAGTAACACAGGGGGAGCTTTCTTT.

The chain employs TRBV28 and TRBJ1-4; TRBD1 aligns across 7 bases. Looked up from germline, CDR1 is MDHEN and CDR2 is SYDVKM. After removal of 6 bases from V and 8 bases from J, the junction contained 6 bases not matched to a gene. This CDR3 contains 13 residues. Here the CDR3 reads CASRSGGVEKLFF. CDR3 coding DNA: TGTGCCAGCAGATCAGGGGGTGTGGAAAAACTGTTTTTT.

This sequence joins TRBV10-1 and TRBJ2-3; TRBD2 matches at 12 bases. This CDR3 comprises 14 residues. CDR1 and CDR2 from the germline V gene are WNHNN and SYGVQD (reference sequence). J gave up 8 bases and V 8 bases, and 8 bases lay outside the gene matches. The CDR3 coding sequence is TGCGCCAGCCCCACTAGCGGGGGGTCAGGTACGCAGTATTTT. It is translated as CASPTSGGSGTQYF.

The rearrangement links TRBV18 to TRBJ2-1; unclear D gene. Germline V gene sequence: CDR1 KGHSH, CDR2 LQKENI. The CDR3 length is 14 residues. The V end was cut by 3 bases, the J end by 9 bases, with 15 bases between. The CDR3 DNA follows: TGTGCCAGCTCACCGCGGAACCTGCTGGGTGAGCAGTTCTTC. Encoded protein: CASSPRNLLGEQFF.

The chain has TRBV6-2 or TRBV6-3 and TRBJ1-5; no clear D gene. The CDR3 is made up of 14 amino acids. Germline lookup yields CDR1 MNHEY and CDR2 SVGEGT. Trimming removed 2 bases at V and 6 bases at J, with 11 bases between. The CDR3 loop is CASSYGRRSQPQHF. CDR3 nucleotide sequence: TGTGCCAGCAGTTACGGCCGAAGGAGTCAGCCCCAGCATTTT.

This rearrangement joins TRBV5-1 to TRBJ1-1; no clear D gene. Trimming cost V 0 bases and J 4 bases, with 10 bases left between them. CDR1 and CDR2 from the germline V gene are SGHRS and YFSETQ. The CDR3 spans 14 residues. The CDR3 loop reads CASSLVEGSTEAFF. CDR3 DNA: TGCGCCAGCAGCTTGGTAGAGGGCTCCACTGAAGCTTTCTTT.

The chain recombines TRBV18 with TRBJ2-7, with D hard to call. Germline loops: CDR1 KGHSH, CDR2 LQKENI. The CDR3 is 13 residues long. V lost 3 bases to trimming and J lost 4 bases, with 10 bases between them. The CDR3: CASSPQGQYEQYF. Here the CDR3 DNA reads TGTGCCAGCTCACCCCAAGGGCAGTACGAGCAGTACTTC.

This chain links TRBV29-1 with TRBJ1-5; 9 nucleotides line up with TRBD1. The V segment lost 4 bases and the J segment 5 bases; nucleotides outside the gene matches: 6. Germline V lookup: CDR1 SQVTM, CDR2 ANQGSEA. This CDR3 spans 14 amino acids. CDR3: CSVGTGVGYQPQHF. CDR3 coding DNA: TGCAGCGTTGGGACAGGGGTGGGGTATCAGCCCCAGCATTTT. The whole variable domain, filled in from reference TRBV29-1 and TRBJ1-5, reads SAVISQKPSRDICQRGTSLTIQCQVDSQVTMMFWYRQQPGQSLTLIATANQGSEATYESGFVIDKFPISRPNLTFSTLTVSNMSPEDSSIYLCSVGTGVGYQPQHFGDGTRLSIL.

This chain links TRBV25-1 with TRBJ1-2, with a tentative D call TRBD1 (5 bases). The CDR3 sequence is 12 residues long. The V gene's germline CDR1 is MGHDK and CDR2 SYGVNS. Trimming shortened V by 6 bases and J by 4 bases, and 9 bases separated the two germline ends. CDR3 DNA: TGTGCCAGCAGAGCCGGGGGCTATGGCTACACCTTC. This encodes CASRAGGYGYTF.

The chain couples TRBV7-3 to TRBJ1-1, with unresolved D. This CDR3 is built from 15 residues. The germline gives CDR1 SGHTA, CDR2 FQGTGA. Trimming removed 5 bases from V and 1 base from J, with 14 bases in between. The CDR3 protein is CASSPQRTRNTEAFF. In DNA, the CDR3 is TGTGCCAGCAGCCCACAACGGACGAGGAACACTGAAGCTTTCTTT.

This clone was picked up a small number of times. The chain recombines TRBV5-4 with TRBJ2-1; tentative D call: TRBD2 (5 bases). V lost 1 base to trimming and J lost 6 bases, with 11 bases between them. The germline V gene has CDR1 SGHNT and CDR2 YYREEE (reference sequence). The CDR3 contains 14 residues. The CDR3 loop is CASSLPGNRNEQFF. CDR3 coding DNA: TGTGCCAGCAGCTTGCCCGGGAACCGCAATGAGCAGTTCTTC.